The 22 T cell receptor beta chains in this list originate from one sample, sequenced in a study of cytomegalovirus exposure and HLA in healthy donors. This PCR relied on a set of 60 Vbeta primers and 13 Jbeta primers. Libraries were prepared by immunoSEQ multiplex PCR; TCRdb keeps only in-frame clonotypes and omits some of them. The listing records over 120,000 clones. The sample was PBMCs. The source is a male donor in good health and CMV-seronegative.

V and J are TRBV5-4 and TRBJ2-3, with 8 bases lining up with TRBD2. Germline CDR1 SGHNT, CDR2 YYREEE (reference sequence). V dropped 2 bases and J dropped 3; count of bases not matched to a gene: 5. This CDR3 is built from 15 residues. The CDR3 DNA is TGTGCCAGCAGCTTAGCGGGAGTCCTAACAGATACGCAGTATTTT. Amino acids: CASSLAGVLTDTQYF.

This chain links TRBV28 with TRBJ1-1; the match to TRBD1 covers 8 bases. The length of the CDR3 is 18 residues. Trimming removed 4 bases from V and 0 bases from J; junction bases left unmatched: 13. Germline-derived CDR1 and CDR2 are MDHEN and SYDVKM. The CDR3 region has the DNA TGTGCCAGCAGTTCACCAGGGGGCAAACCCCTCATGAACACTGAAGCTTTCTTT. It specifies CASSSPGGKPLMNTEAFF.

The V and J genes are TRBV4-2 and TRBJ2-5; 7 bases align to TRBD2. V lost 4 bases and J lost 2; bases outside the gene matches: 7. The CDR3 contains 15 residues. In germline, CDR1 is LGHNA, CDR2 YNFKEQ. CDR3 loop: CASSLVGGGQETQYF. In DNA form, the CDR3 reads TGTGCCAGCAGCCTAGTGGGGGGGGGACAAGAGACCCAGTACTTC.

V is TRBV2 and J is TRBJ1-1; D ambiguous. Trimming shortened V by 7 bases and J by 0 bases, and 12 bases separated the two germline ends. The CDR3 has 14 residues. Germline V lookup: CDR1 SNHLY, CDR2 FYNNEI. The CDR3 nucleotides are TGTGCCAGCATCTTACCGGGGATGAACACTGAAGCTTTCTTT. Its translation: CASILPGMNTEAFF.

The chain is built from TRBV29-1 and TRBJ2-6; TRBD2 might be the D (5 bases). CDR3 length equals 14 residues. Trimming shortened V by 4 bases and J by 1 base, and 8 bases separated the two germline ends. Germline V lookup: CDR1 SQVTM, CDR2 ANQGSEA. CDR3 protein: CSVGSGSGANVLTF. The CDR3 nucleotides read TGCAGCGTTGGAAGCGGTTCTGGGGCCAACGTCCTGACTTTC.

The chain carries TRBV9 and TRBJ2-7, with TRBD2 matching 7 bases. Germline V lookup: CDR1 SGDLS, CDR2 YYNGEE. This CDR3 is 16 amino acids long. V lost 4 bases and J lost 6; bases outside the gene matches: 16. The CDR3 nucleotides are TGTGCCAGCAGCAGCGGGGTCGGGAGGTTTATCCGCGAGCAGTACTTC. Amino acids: CASSSGVGRFIREQYF.

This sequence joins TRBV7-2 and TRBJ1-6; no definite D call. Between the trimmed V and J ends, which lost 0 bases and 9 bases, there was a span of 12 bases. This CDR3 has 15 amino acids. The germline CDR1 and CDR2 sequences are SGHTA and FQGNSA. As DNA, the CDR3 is TGTGCCAGCAGCTTAGCACACTCTACGGGTTCACCCCTCCACTTT. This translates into CASSLAHSTGSPLHF. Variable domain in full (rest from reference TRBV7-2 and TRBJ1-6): GAGVSQSPSNKVTEKGKDVELRCDPISGHTALYWYRQSLGQGLEFLIYFQGNSAPDKSGLPSDRFSAERTGGSVSTLTIQRTQQEDSAVYLCASSLAHSTGSPLHFGNGTRLTVT.

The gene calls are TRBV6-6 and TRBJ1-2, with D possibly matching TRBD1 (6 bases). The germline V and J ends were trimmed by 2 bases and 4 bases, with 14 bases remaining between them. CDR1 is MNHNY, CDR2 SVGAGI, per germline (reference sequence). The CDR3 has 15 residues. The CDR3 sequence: CASSYGQGSPYGYTF. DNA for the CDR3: TGTGCCAGCAGTTACGGGCAGGGGAGTCCCTATGGCTACACCTTC.

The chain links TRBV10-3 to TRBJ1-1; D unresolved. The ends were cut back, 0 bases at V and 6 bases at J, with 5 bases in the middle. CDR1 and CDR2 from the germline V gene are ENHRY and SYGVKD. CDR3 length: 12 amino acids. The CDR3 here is CAISESRSEAFF. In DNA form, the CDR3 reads TGTGCCATCAGTGAGTCGAGATCTGAAGCTTTCTTT.

CDR3 sequence: CASSGGGTEAFF. In DNA form, the CDR3 reads TGTGCCAGCAGTGGGGGGGGCACTGAAGCTTTCTTT. This chain connects TRBV2 to TRBJ1-1, with D tentatively TRBD1 (5 bases). Germline CDR1 is SNHLY and CDR2 is FYNNEI. The CDR3 loop spans 12 amino acids. V was trimmed by 4 bases and J by 4 bases, leaving 7 bases between them. Full variable domain (missing parts from reference TRBV2 and TRBJ1-1): EPEVTQTPSHQVTQMGQEVILRCVPISNHLYFYWYRQILGQKVEFLVSFYNNEISEKSEIFDDQFSVERPDGSNFTLKIRSTKLEDSAMYFCASSGGGTEAFFGQGTRLTVV.

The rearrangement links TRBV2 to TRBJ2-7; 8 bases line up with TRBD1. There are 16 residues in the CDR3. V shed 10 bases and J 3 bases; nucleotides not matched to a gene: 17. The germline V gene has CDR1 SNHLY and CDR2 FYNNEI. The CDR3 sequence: CAIPFRTTGDLYEQYF. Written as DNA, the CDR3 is TGTGCCATCCCCTTTCGGACGACAGGGGACCTCTACGAGCAGTACTTC.

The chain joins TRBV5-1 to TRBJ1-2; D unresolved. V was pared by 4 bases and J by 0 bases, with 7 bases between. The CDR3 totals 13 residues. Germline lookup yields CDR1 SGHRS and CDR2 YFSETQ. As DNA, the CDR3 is TGCGCCAGCAGCGGCCCCCCTAACTATGGCTACACCTTC. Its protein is CASSGPPNYGYTF.

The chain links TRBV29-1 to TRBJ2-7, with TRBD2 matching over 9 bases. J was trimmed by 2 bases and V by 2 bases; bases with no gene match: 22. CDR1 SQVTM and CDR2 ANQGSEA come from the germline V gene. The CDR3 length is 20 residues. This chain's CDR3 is CSVERDERLSGTSRTYEQYF. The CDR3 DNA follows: TGCAGCGTTGAACGGGATGAACGTCTATCCGGGACTAGCAGAACCTACGAGCAGTACTTC.

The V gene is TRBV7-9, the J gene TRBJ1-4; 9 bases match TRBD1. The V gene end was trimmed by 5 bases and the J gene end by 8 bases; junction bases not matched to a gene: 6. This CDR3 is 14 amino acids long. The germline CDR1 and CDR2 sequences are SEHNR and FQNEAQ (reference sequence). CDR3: CASSKRDRDEKLFF. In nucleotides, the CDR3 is TGTGCCAGCAGCAAACGGGACAGGGACGAAAAACTGTTTTTT.

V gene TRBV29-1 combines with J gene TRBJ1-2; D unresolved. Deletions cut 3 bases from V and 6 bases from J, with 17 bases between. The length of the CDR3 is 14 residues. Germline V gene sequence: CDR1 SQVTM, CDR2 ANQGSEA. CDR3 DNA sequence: TGCAGCGTTGAGGAGACAACCCCGAGGGATGGCTACACCTTC. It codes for CSVEETTPRDGYTF.

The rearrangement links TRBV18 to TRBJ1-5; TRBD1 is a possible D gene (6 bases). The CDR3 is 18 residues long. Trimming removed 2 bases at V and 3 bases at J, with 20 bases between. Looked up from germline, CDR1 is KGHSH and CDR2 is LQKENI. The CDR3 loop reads CASSPDSLDSQHNQPQHF. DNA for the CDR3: TGTGCCAGCTCACCAGACTCCTTGGACAGCCAACACAATCAGCCCCAGCATTTT.

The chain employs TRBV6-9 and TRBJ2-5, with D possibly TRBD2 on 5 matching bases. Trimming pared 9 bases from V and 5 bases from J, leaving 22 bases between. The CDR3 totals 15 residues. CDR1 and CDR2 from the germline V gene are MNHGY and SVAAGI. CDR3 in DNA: TGTGCCAGTACTAGGGAATCGCCGTGCGCGGAGACCCAGTACTTC. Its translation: CASTRESPCAETQYF.

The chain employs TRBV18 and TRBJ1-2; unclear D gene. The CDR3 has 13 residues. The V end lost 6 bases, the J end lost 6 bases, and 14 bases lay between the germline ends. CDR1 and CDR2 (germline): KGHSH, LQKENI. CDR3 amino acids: CASSGGRADGYTF. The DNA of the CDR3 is TGTGCCAGCTCTGGAGGGCGGGCGGATGGCTACACCTTC.

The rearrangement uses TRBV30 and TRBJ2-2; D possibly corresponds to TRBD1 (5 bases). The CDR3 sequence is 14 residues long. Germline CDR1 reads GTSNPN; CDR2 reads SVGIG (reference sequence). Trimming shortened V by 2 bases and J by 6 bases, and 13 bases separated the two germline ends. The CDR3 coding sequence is TGTGCCTGGAGTCAAGGCAGGGTGGCCGGGGAGCTGTTTTTT. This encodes CAWSQGRVAGELFF.

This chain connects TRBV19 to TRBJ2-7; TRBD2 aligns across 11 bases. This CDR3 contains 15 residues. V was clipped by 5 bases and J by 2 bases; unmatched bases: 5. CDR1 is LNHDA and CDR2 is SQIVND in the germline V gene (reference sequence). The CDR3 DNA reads TGTGCCAGTAGTCGACTAGCGGGGAACCCCTACGAGCAGTACTTC. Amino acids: CASSRLAGNPYEQYF.

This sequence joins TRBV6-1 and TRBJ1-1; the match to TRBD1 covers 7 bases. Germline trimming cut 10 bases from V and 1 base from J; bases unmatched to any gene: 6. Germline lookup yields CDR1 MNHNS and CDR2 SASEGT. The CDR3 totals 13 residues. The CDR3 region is CAIQGQKNTEAFF. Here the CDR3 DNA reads TGTGCCATCCAGGGACAGAAGAACACTGAAGCTTTCTTT.

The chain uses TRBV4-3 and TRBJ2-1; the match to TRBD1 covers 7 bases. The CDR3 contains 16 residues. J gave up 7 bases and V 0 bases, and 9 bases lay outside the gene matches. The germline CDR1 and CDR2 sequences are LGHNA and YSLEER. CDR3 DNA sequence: TGCGCCAGCAGCCAAGAGAGACAGGGAAAAGAAAATGAGCAGTTCTTC. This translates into CASSQERQGKENEQFF.